These 16 T cell receptor beta chains were all obtained from the same sample, sequenced in a study of radiotherapy plus CTLA-4 blockade in lung cancer (dated by TCRdb to 2017 to 2018). Receptors were amplified or captured by the immunoSEQ multiplex PCR assay. This immuneACCESS table, as held by TCRdb, lists in-frame sequences with V and J called but not all clones. Of the missing ones, under half trace to an unresolved V gene in checked studies; the others have no known cause. The sample table records about 68,000 clones; 79% of these occur just once. Together, the top ten hold roughly 10% of the sample. Sequences were derived from peripheral blood, sampled from a patient treated with radiotherapy plus ipilimumab. The source is a human donor with non-small cell lung cancer who had a complete response to radiotherapy plus ipilimumab.

Only a few counts were recorded for this clone. The genes are TRBV7-9 and TRBJ1-3; D unclear. The CDR3 extends over 13 amino acids. Trimming took 5 bases from V and 4 from J, leaving 9 bases between them. Per the germline V gene, CDR1 is SEHNR and CDR2 is FQNEAQ (reference sequence). The CDR3 reads CASSLSEGNTIYF. DNA for the CDR3: TGTGCCAGCAGCCTTTCCGAGGGAAACACCATATATTTT.

J is TRBJ1-2 and V is TRBV27; a weak D match, TRBD1 (5 bases). Germline CDR1 MNHEY, CDR2 SMNVEV (reference sequence). There are 16 residues in the CDR3. Trimming pared 1 base from V and 3 bases from J, leaving 15 bases between. CDR3 in amino acids: CASSLFSPGRDYGYTF. CDR3 DNA sequence: TGTGCCAGCAGTTTATTTTCCCCCGGCAGGGACTATGGCTACACCTTC.

Here the CDR3 reads CASKITGNTGYTF. CDR3 coding DNA: TGTGCCAGCAAGATAACAGGGAATACTGGCTACACCTTC. This rearrangement joins TRBV2 to TRBJ1-2, with D perhaps matching TRBD1 (6 bases). Germline values: CDR1 SNHLY, CDR2 FYNNEI. V lost 7 bases and J 7 bases, leaving 16 bases between the germline ends. CDR3 length: 13 residues.

The V call is TRBV28, the J call TRBJ1-2; 7 bases are a match to TRBD1. V shed 7 bases and J 3 bases; nucleotides not matched to a gene: 8. The germline V gene has CDR1 MDHEN and CDR2 SYDVKM. The CDR3 runs to 14 residues. The CDR3 DNA follows: TGTGCCAGCACCCCGGGACAGCGAGACTATGGCTACACCTTC. Translation: CASTPGQRDYGYTF.

The V gene is TRBV2, the J gene TRBJ1-2, with D tentatively TRBD1 (5 bases). Deletions cut 7 bases from V and 6 bases from J, with 21 bases between. Germline CDR1 SNHLY, CDR2 FYNNEI. The CDR3 is 15 amino acids. The CDR3 region is CASTTSGRQGHGYTF. The CDR3 DNA sequence: TGTGCCAGCACCACCTCCGGCCGTCAGGGTCATGGCTACACCTTC.

The chain joins TRBV11-2 to TRBJ2-1; no reliable D call. Trimming stripped 0 bases from V and 5 bases from J, with 11 bases between. CDR3 size: 15 residues. The germline V gene encodes CDR1 SGHAT and CDR2 FQNNGV. The CDR3 is CASSLEMNPHNEQFF. The CDR3 DNA follows: TGTGCCAGCAGCTTAGAAATGAATCCACACAATGAGCAGTTCTTC.

This clone was counted a single time. The chain is built from TRBV27 and TRBJ1-1, with 9 bases fitting TRBD1. CDR1 is MNHEY and CDR2 is SMNVEV in the germline V gene (reference sequence). CDR3 length equals 16 residues. Unmatched junction bases numbered 10, after V lost 5 bases and J lost 3 bases. CDR3 sequence reads: CASSRTGELGDTEAFF. As DNA, the CDR3 is TGTGCCAGCAGTCGGACAGGGGAGTTAGGAGACACTGAAGCTTTCTTT.

The chain couples TRBV27 to TRBJ1-1; 8 nucleotides align to TRBD1. This CDR3 has 13 amino acids. The V and J ends lost 7 bases and 5 bases, in that order; junction bases with no gene match: 6. In germline, CDR1 is MNHEY, CDR2 SMNVEV (reference sequence). The CDR3 nucleotides read TGTGCCAGCACTGGACAGGGTGTGACTGAAGCTTTCTTT. Its translation: CASTGQGVTEAFF.

The chain recombines TRBV7-9 with TRBJ1-2, with D hard to call. CDR1 and CDR2 (germline): SEHNR, FQNEAQ (reference sequence). Trimming removed 5 bases from V and 5 bases from J, with 6 bases in between. This CDR3 contains 11 residues. The CDR3 region has the DNA TGTGCCAGCAGCCCCGATTATGGCTACACCTTC. As protein: CASSPDYGYTF.

The chain couples TRBV9 to TRBJ1-3; a weak D match, TRBD1 (5 bases). Germline V gives CDR1 SGDLS, CDR2 YYNGEE. The V and J ends lost 3 bases and 0 bases respectively, with 7 bases between them. This CDR3 is 14 amino acids long. The CDR3 DNA is TGTGCCAGCAGCGAGGGGCTCTCTGGAAACACCATATATTTT. Translation: CASSEGLSGNTIYF.

The rearrangement joins TRBV4-3 to TRBJ1-1; D call uncertain. The germline gives CDR1 LGHNA, CDR2 YSLEER. With 4 bases removed from V and 2 bases from J, the gap between germline ends came to 11 bases. This CDR3 contains 14 residues. The CDR3 DNA sequence: TGCGCCAGCAGCCGCCGGGTTCCCAACACTGAAGCTTTCTTT. It translates to CASSRRVPNTEAFF.

V usage is TRBV29-1 and J usage is TRBJ1-3; D may be TRBD1 (5 bases). Per germline, CDR1 SQVTM and CDR2 ANQGSEA. The V end lost 7 bases, the J end lost 3 bases, and 16 bases lay between the germline ends. The CDR3 is 14 amino acids. CDR3 loop: CSAGTGGYGNTIYF. The CDR3 DNA sequence: TGCAGCGCCGGAACCGGGGGATATGGAAACACCATATATTTT.

The chain couples TRBV30 to TRBJ1-5; 10 nucleotides agree with TRBD1. The junction had 5 bases not matched to a gene; V was cut back by 2 bases and J by 4 bases. This CDR3 spans 15 amino acids. Germline CDR1 GTSNPN, CDR2 SVGIG (reference sequence). Written as DNA, the CDR3 is TGTGCCTGGAGTCGGGGGACAGGGGTTAATCAGCCCCAGCATTTT. This translates into CAWSRGTGVNQPQHF.

This sequence joins TRBV18 and TRBJ1-1; D may be TRBD1 (5 bases). The CDR3 is 12 residues long. Trimming took 3 bases from V and 8 from J, leaving 10 bases between them. CDR1 and CDR2 (germline): KGHSH, LQKENI. The CDR3 nucleotides are TGTGCCAGCTCACCTTCCGGGACGGAAGCTTTCTTT. Protein product: CASSPSGTEAFF.

As for this clone: Within the sample, other DNA sequences also encode this same CDR3. The chain joins TRBV4-1 to TRBJ1-4; TRBD1 is a possible D gene (5 bases). Trimming left V 1 base short and J 0 bases short, with 12 bases between. CDR3 length equals 17 residues. The germline V gene has CDR1 MGHRA and CDR2 YSYEKL. CDR3 nucleotides: TGCGCCAGCAGCCAAGGACGCAGGGTAACAACTAATGAAAAACTGTTTTTT. Amino acid sequence: CASSQGRRVTTNEKLFF.

The chain recombines TRBV9 with TRBJ2-6; no firm D call. V was cut by 3 bases and J by 2 bases, with 6 bases left in between. Germline CDR1 and CDR2: SGDLS and YYNGEE. CDR3 length: 14 amino acids. CDR3 loop: CASSAMAGANVLTF. The CDR3, as DNA: TGTGCCAGCAGCGCAATGGCTGGGGCCAACGTCCTGACTTTC.